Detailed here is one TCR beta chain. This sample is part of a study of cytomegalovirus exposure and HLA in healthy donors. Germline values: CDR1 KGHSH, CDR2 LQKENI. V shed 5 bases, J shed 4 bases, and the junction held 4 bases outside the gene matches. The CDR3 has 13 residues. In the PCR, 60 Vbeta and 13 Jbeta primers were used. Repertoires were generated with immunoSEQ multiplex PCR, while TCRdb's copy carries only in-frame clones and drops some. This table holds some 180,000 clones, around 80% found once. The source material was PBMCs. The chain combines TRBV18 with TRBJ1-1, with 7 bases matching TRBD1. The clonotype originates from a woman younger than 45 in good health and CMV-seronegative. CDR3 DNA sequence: TGTGCCAGCTCATCTACAGGGGCCACTGAAGCTTTCTTT. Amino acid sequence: CASSSTGATEAFF. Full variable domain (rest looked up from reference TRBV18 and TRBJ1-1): NAGVMQNPRHLVRRRGQEARLRCSPMKGHSHVYWYRQLPEEGLKFMVYLQKENIIDESGMPKERFSAEFPKEGPSILRIQQVVRGDSAAYFCASSSTGATEAFFGQGTRLTVV.